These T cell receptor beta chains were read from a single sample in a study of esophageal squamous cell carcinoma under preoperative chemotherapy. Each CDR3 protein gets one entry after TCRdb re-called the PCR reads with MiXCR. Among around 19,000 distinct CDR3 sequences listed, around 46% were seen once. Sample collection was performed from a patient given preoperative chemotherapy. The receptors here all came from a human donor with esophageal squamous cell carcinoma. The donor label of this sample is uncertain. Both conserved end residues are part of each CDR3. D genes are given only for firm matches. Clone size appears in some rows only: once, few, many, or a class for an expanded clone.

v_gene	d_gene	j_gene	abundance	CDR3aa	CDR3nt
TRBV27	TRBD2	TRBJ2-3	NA	CASGVSGGGDSDTQYF	TGTGCCAGCGGGGTGAGCGGGGGCGGGGACTCAGATACCCAGTACTTT
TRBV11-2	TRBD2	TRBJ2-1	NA	CASSLGTSGTFDEQFF	TGTGCCAGCAGCTTGGGGACTAGCGGGACTTTCGATGAGCAGTTCTTC
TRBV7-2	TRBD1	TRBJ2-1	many	CASSSTGTDLYNEQFF	TGTGCCAGCAGCTCGACCGGGACAGACCTTTACAATGAGCAGTTCTTC
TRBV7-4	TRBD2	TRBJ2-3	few	CASSLVPYSGGSTDTQYF	TGTGCCAGCAGCTTAGTCCCGTACTCCGGGGGGAGCACAGATACGCAGTATTTT
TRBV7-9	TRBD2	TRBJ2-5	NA	CASTERREGETQYF	TGTGCCAGCACCGAGAGACGGGAGGGAGAGACCCAGTACTTC
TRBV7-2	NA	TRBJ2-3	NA	CASRRRGPTDTQYF	TGTGCCAGCAGGAGGCGGGGTCCCACAGATACGCAGTATTTT
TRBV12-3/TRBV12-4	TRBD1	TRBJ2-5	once	CASRTGQETQYF	TGTGCCAGCAGGACAGGGCAAGAGACCCAGTACTTC
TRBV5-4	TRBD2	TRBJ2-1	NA	CASSSGLVNYNEQFF	TGTGCCAGCAGTTCGGGACTAGTAAACTACAATGAGCAGTTCTTC
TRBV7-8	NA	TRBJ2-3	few	CASSLDDRWADTQYF	TGTGCCAGCAGCTTAGATGACAGGTGGGCAGATACGCAGTATTTT
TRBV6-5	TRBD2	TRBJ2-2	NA	CASSHPLTGTSGITGELFF	TGTGCCAGCAGTCACCCCTTGACAGGGACTAGCGGGATAACCGGGGAGCTGTTTTTT
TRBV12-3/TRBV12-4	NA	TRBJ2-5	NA	CASSLGENEQYF	TGTGCCAGCAGTTTGGGGGAGAATGAGCAGTACTTC
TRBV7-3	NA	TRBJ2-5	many	CASSSRNEETQYF	TGTGCCAGCAGCTCGAGAAACGAAGAGACCCAGTACTTC
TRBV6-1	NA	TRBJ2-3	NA	CASSVVVGTEEQYF	TGTGCCAGCAGTGTGGTAGTTGGCACCGAGGAGCAGTATTTT
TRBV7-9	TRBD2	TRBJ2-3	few	CASSEVTGTSGGRTDTQYF	TGTGCCAGCAGCGAGGTGACCGGGACTAGCGGGGGGAGAACAGATACGCAGTATTTT
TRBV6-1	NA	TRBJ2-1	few	CASSPTVLSSYNEQFF	TGTGCCAGCAGCCCGACGGTGCTGAGCTCCTACAATGAGCAGTTCTTC
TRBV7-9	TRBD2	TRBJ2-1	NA	CASSGLAGRGTQFF	TGTGCCAGCAGCGGACTAGCGGGAAGGGGGACCCAGTTCTTC
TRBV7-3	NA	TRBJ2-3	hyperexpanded	CASSLPAEGSRQYF	TGTGCCAGCAGCCTCCCCGCGGAGGGCTCCCGCCAGTATTTT
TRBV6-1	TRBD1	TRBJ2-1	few	CASHRDSNNEQFF	TGTGCCAGTCATCGGGACAGCAACAATGAGCAGTTCTTC
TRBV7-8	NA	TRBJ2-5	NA	CAGSGRPDQETQYF	TGTGCGGGGAGCGGGCGGCCTGACCAAGAGACCCAGTACTTC
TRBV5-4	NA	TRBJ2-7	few	CASSLDLSSYEQYF	TGTGCCAGCAGCTTGGACCTGAGCTCCTACGAGCAGTACTTC
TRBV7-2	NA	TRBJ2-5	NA	CASSLDYLEQYF	TGTGCCAGCAGCTTAGACTACCTAGAGCAGTACTTC
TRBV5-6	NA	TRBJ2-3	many	CASSLEGTGSDTQYF	TGTGCCAGCAGCTTGGAGGGAACAGGGTCGGATACGCAGTATTTT
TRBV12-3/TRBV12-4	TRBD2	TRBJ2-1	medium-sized	CASSLTSAYNEQFF	TGTGCCAGCAGTTTAACTAGCGCGTACAATGAGCAGTTCTTC
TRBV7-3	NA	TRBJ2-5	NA	CASSLPAEGSPQYF	TGTGCCAGCAGCCTCCCCGCGGAGGGCTCCCCCCAGTACTTC
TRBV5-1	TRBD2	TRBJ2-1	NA	CASSSTSGSYNEQFF	TGCGCCAGCAGCTCTACTAGCGGGAGCTACAATGAGCAGTTCTTC
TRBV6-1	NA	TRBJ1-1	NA	CASRLNTGASF	TGTGCCAGCAGATTGAACACTGGCGCCTCCTTT
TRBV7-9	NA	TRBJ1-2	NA	CASSPPYRLSAYGYTF	TGTGCCAGCAGCCCTCCTTACAGGTTGTCCGCCTATGGCTACACCTTC
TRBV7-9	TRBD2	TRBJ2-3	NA	CASSLVLAGAIDTQYF	TGTGCCAGCAGCTTAGTTCTAGCGGGAGCTATAGATACGCAGTATTTT
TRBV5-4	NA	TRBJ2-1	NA	CASSLRDFETQFF	TGTGCCAGCAGCTTACGGGACTTTGAGACCCAGTTCTTC
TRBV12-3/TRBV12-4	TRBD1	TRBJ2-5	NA	CASRRTGDEQYF	TGTGCCAGCAGACGCACAGGGGATGAGCAGTACTTC
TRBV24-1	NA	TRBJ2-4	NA	CATSAGAGGGDQDTQYF	TGTGCCACCAGTGCGGGGGCCGGGGGAGGAGACCAAGACACTCAGTACTTC
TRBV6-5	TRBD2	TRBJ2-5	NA	CASTSGAGVQETQYF	TGTGCCAGCACTTCTGGGGCGGGAGTCCAGGAGACCCAGTACTTC
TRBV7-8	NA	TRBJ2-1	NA	CASSLAIGRLRFSYEQFF	TGTGCCAGCAGCTTAGCAATCGGTAGATTACGTTTCTCCTACGAGCAGTTCTTC